This paragraph covers one T cell receptor (beta chain) sequence. Its antigen remains unknown. The source of the sample is a study of T cell responses to AZD1222 COVID-19 vaccine. Study findings and constraints: Of the AZD1222 recipients, only 6 or 7 were seropositive at baseline. There were vaccine-associated CD4 TCRs across spike, dominant at 160-218 and 743-854. Repertoires were obtained solely post-peak T cell response.

TCRdb's copy holds only in-frame clones and misses some; the assay was immunoSEQ multiplex PCR. The data hold approximately 110,000 clones, with about nine tenths observed a single time. V was clipped by 9 bases and J by 0 bases, with 12 bases between them. Germline CDR1 reads KGHDR; CDR2 reads SFDVKD. The CDR3 has 14 amino acids. Samples with a second dose at about 4 or about 12 weeks were pooled together. The sequences come from peripheral blood, collected 28 days after the second AZD1222 dose. This sequence joins TRBV24-1 and TRBJ2-3; a possible D gene is TRBD1 (5 bases). The TCR comes from an adult who received the AZD1222 COVID-19 vaccine. The CDR3 nucleotides are TGTGCCACCGGGGCAGGACGAAGCACAGATACGCAGTATTTT. Its translation is CATGAGRSTDTQYF.